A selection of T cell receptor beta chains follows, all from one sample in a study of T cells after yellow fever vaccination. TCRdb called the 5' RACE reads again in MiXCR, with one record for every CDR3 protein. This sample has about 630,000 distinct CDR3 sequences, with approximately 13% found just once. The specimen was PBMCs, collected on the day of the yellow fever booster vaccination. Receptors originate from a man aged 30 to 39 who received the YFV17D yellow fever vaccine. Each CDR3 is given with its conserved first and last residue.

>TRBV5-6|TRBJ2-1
CASSSRRSCSYNEQFF
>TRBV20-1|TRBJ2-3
CSARGLTDTQYF
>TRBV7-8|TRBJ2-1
CASSPPRPWGAETVNEQFF
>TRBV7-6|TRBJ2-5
CASSLLTGGRQETQYF
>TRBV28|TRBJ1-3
CASSPSGGNTIYF
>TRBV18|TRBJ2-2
CASSPSGTGELFF
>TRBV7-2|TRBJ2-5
CASSLIPLAGTGETQYF
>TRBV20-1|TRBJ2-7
CSASPRQGSYEQYF
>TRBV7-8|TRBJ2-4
CASSEVPGRRVF
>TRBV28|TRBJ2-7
CASSPPGQGAEEQYF
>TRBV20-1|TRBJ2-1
CSAKRLVLAGYEQFF
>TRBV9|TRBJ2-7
CASSPLGSFYEQYF
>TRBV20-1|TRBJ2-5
CSAHPGTSWETQYF
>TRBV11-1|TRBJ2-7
CASTRAAGYEQYF
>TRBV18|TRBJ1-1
CASSPPRLESAFF
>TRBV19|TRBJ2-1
CATTRLAGREQFF
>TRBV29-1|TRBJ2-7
CSVDGGSDYEQYF
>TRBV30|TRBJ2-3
CAWSVSSGSIDTQYF
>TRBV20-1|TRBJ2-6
CCASTLKPSGANVLTF
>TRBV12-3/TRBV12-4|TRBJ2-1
CASSNRVDEQFF
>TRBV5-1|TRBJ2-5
CASSSHGGSETQYF
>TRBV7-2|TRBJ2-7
CASSRSVAGGSYEQYF
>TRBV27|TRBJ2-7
CASSFQGTFYEQYF
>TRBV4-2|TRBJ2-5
CASSQDGWTSGSLIETQYF
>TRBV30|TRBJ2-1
CAWSVLGGGGSEQFF
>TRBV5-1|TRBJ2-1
CASSQDSTAGSYNEQFF
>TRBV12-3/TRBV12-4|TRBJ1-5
CASSSKGILKPQHF
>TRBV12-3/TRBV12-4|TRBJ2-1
CASSLVTSTGLAGYRKFNEQFF
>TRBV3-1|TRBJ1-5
CASSRLSGQPQHF
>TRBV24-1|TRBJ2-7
CATSDKGTGSSYEQYF
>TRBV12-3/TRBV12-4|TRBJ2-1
CASSPGGLETYNEQFF
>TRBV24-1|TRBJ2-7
CATSSGQGFDEQYF
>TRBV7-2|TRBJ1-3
CASTMVGGNTIYF
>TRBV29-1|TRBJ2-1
CSVEDNQGRDLNEQFF
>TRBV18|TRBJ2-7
CASSPARSYEQYF
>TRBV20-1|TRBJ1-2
CSARGLRGRSGYTF
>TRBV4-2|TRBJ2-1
CASSHRTSGSDEQFF
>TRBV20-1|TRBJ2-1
CSASDGRLYNEQFF
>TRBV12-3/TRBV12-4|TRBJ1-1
CASSFKTGAEAFF
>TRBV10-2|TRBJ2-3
CASSGGLAGVTDTQYF
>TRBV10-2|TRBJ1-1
CASRVQGQNTEAFF
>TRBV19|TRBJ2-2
CASSIGGRGTGELFF
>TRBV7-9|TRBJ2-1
CASSLELLAGNNEQFF
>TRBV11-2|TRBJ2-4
CASSQGERSGWYF
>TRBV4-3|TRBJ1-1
CASSQGGQYTEAFF
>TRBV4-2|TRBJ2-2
CASSQGVADNTGELFF